A selection of T cell receptor beta chains follows, all from one sample in a study of blood T cell repertoires in COVID-19. Generated by immunoSEQ multiplex PCR, the TCRdb table keeps only in-frame clones and is missing some. This sample carries 120,000 or so clones, around 89% of them seen once, and the ten largest clones take 6.5% to 9%. The material sequenced was peripheral blood. The receptors were gathered from a man aged 45-65 years with acute or convalescent COVID-19. Both conserved end residues are part of each CDR3. The D gene is left open where the match is weak. Clone size is stated in some rows and not others, as once, few, many or a class when expanded.

j_call,d_call,v_call,clone_size,cdr3_aa,cdr3_nt
TRBJ1-6,-,TRBV24-1,-,CATSLINRVSSYNSPLHF,TGTGCCACCAGCTTGATCAACAGGGTCAGCTCCTATAATTCACCCCTCCACTTT
TRBJ2-1,TRBD2,TRBV2,-,CASSDGLAGPVEQFF,TGTGCCAGCAGCGATGGACTAGCGGGCCCCGTTGAGCAGTTCTTC
TRBJ1-3,-,TRBV5-1,-,CASSGGWAQAGNTIYF,TGCGCCAGCAGCGGGGGGTGGGCCCAAGCTGGAAACACCATATATTTT
TRBJ2-2,TRBD2,TRBV4-2,few,CASSQASAGGPGGELFF,TGTGCCAGCAGCCAAGCTTCAGCGGGAGGGCCGGGAGGGGAGCTGTTTTTT
TRBJ2-4,TRBD1,TRBV7-2,-,CASSLSRGHIQYF,TGTGCCAGCAGCTTGTCCAGGGGGCACATTCAGTACTTC
TRBJ2-1,-,TRBV6-2/TRBV6-3,-,CASSYLSEQFF,TGTGCCAGCAGTTACCTCTCCGAGCAGTTCTTC
TRBJ1-6,-,TRBV27,-,CASRTGYPYNSPLHF,TGTGCCAGCCGAACCGGGTATCCCTATAATTCACCCCTCCACTTT
TRBJ2-1,TRBD2,TRBV6-4,-,CASSDSGGTSGSQYNEQFF,TGTGCCAGCAGTGACTCAGGCGGGACTAGCGGATCCCAATACAATGAGCAGTTCTTC
TRBJ1-2,TRBD1,TRBV25-1,once,CASSASDRGTGGYTF,TGTGCCAGCAGTGCGTCAGACAGGGGGACGGGCGGCTACACCTTC
TRBJ2-1,-,TRBV21-1,-,CASSTPIPYNEQFF,TGTGCCAGCAGCACCCCCATCCCCTACAATGAGCAGTTCTTC
TRBJ1-2,TRBD1,TRBV7-9,-,CASSHQGADYGYTF,TGTGCCAGCAGTCACCAGGGGGCGGACTATGGCTACACCTTC
TRBJ2-5,TRBD2,TRBV19,-,CASNAGVKETQYF,TGTGCCAGTAACGCGGGAGTAAAAGAGACCCAGTACTTC
TRBJ2-3,TRBD2,TRBV10-1,-,CASRGTSSTDTQYF,TGCGCCAGCAGGGGGACTAGCAGCACAGATACGCAGTATTTT
TRBJ2-1,-,TRBV6-5,few,CASSWAGRSYEQFF,TGTGCCAGCAGTTGGGCGGGGCGCAGTTATGAGCAGTTCTTC
TRBJ2-7,TRBD1,TRBV18,-,CASSGSTGAVGEQYF,TGTGCCAGCTCAGGATCGACAGGGGCGGTGGGGGAGCAGTACTTC
TRBJ1-3,-,TRBV7-2,-,CASSLVSTGHSGNTIYF,TGTGCCAGCAGCTTAGTGTCTACAGGCCACTCTGGAAACACCATATATTTT
TRBJ2-4,-,TRBV11-3,-,CASSLEGHPPKNIQYF,TGTGCCAGCAGCCTAGAGGGACACCCTCCCAAAAACATTCAGTACTTC
TRBJ1-1,-,TRBV19,-,CASSSRVLGTEAFF,TGTGCCAGTAGTAGCAGGGTACTGGGAACTGAAGCTTTCTTT
TRBJ1-2,TRBD1,TRBV27,-,CASTTVGDRVVHGYTF,TGTGCCAGCACCACGGTGGGCGACAGGGTGGTACATGGCTACACCTTC
TRBJ2-1,-,TRBV24-1,-,CATSVGVSWNEQFF,TGTGCCACCAGTGTTGGAGTCTCCTGGAATGAGCAGTTCTTC
TRBJ2-5,-,TRBV6-5,-,CASSYTGKGETQYF,TGTGCCAGCAGTTACACAGGGAAAGGCGAGACCCAGTACTTC
TRBJ2-3,-,TRBV5-6,-,CASSSAGSTDTQYF,TGTGCCAGCAGCTCGGCGGGCAGCACAGATACGCAGTATTTT
TRBJ1-5,TRBD1,TRBV11-2,-,CASSPGTGGIYSNQPQHF,TGTGCCAGCAGTCCCGGGACAGGGGGAATTTATAGCAATCAGCCCCAGCATTTT
TRBJ2-5,-,TRBV7-9,-,CASSFQGEETQYF,TGTGCCAGCAGCTTCCAGGGCGAAGAGACCCAGTACTTC
TRBJ2-7,TRBD1,TRBV30,-,CAWSLGQGMTYEQYF,TGTGCCTGGAGTCTCGGACAGGGAATGACCTACGAGCAGTACTTC
TRBJ2-1,-,TRBV12-3/TRBV12-4,-,CASSSAALSEQFF,TGTGCCAGCAGCTCAGCGGCCCTTTCCGAGCAGTTCTTC
TRBJ2-1,-,TRBV9,few,CASSRDNEQFF,TGTGCCAGCAGCCGAGACAATGAGCAGTTCTTC
TRBJ1-2,TRBD1,TRBV5-4,-,CASSATTGAYGYTF,TGTGCCAGCAGCGCGACGACAGGGGCCTATGGCTACACCTTC
TRBJ2-3,-,TRBV7-9,-,CASSLAGHTDTQYF,TGTGCCAGCAGCTTAGCAGGACACACAGATACGCAGTATTTT
TRBJ2-1,TRBD2,TRBV9,-,CASSVEWGTSGGSSYNEQFF,TGTGCCAGCAGCGTAGAGTGGGGGACTAGCGGGGGAAGCTCCTACAATGAGCAGTTCTTC
TRBJ2-1,TRBD2,TRBV5-4,-,CASSLVRAGDSSYNEQFF,TGTGCCAGCAGCTTGGTAAGAGCGGGGGATAGCTCCTACAATGAGCAGTTCTTC
TRBJ2-3,-,TRBV11-2,-,CASSLGTSADTQYF,TGTGCCAGCAGCCTAGGGACTTCTGCAGATACGCAGTATTTT
TRBJ2-5,-,TRBV7-7,-,CASSLRRVRGETQYF,TGTGCCAGCAGCTTGCGCAGGGTTAGGGGAGAGACCCAGTACTTC
TRBJ1-1,-,TRBV30,-,CAWSLAEGTEAFF,TGTGCCTGGAGCTTAGCGGAGGGTACTGAAGCTTTCTTT
TRBJ2-1,-,TRBV7-5,-,CARSLAGTSRSSYNEQFF,TGTGCCAGAAGCTTAGCAGGGACTAGCAGAAGCTCCTACAATGAGCAGTTCTTC
TRBJ1-2,TRBD1,TRBV18,-,CASSPPGSGGKAKTIGYTF,TGTGCCAGCTCACCACCAGGGTCAGGGGGCAAAGCAAAAACGATCGGCTACACCTTC
TRBJ2-5,TRBD1,TRBV29-1,-,CSVVPDRGGKTQYF,TGCAGCGTTGTCCCGGACAGGGGTGGGAAGACCCAGTACTTC
TRBJ1-1,-,TRBV12-5,-,CASARTPNTEAFF,TGTGCTAGTGCCAGGACACCGAACACTGAAGCTTTCTTT
TRBJ2-4,TRBD2,TRBV6-5,-,CASSYSTSGTKNIQYF,TGTGCCAGCAGTTACTCTACTAGCGGGACCAAAAACATTCAGTACTTC
TRBJ1-5,TRBD1,TRBV5-1,few,CASSSGTGASNQPQHF,TGCGCCAGCAGCTCTGGGACAGGCGCTAGCAATCAGCCCCAGCATTTT
TRBJ1-2,-,TRBV6-1,-,CASSEVLGGRYGYTF,TGTGCCAGCAGTGAGGTTTTGGGGGGGAGATATGGCTACACCTTC
TRBJ2-2,TRBD1,TRBV19,-,CASISGTGGISAGELFF,TGTGCCAGTATCTCGGGGACAGGGGGAATTTCTGCCGGGGAGCTGTTTTTT
TRBJ2-2,-,TRBV5-1,-,CASSLGTLTNTGELFF,TGCGCCAGCAGCTTGGGGACACTCACGAACACCGGGGAGCTGTTTTTT
TRBJ2-6,-,TRBV30,once,CAWSTGISGANVLTF,TGTGCCTGGAGTACAGGGATCTCTGGGGCCAACGTCCTGACTTTC
TRBJ2-3,TRBD2,TRBV5-5,-,CASSWTAGGTDTQYF,TGTGCCAGCAGCTGGACAGCGGGGGGCACAGATACGCAGTATTTT
TRBJ1-6,-,TRBV11-2,-,CASSQGRGGALNSPLHF,TGTGCCAGCAGCCAAGGGAGGGGGGGGGCATTGAATTCACCCCTCCACTTT
TRBJ1-6,TRBD1,TRBV5-4,-,CASSFRGGGATPLHF,TGTGCCAGCAGCTTCCGAGGAGGGGGCGCCACACCCCTCCACTTT
TRBJ1-3,-,TRBV6-5,once,CASRENGSGNTIYF,TGTGCCAGCAGGGAGAACGGCTCTGGAAACACCATATATTTT
TRBJ1-6,TRBD1,TRBV2,-,CASLKGTGGTLHF,TGTGCCAGCCTCAAAGGGACAGGGGGCACCCTCCACTTT
TRBJ2-2,TRBD2,TRBV5-6,-,CASSFNRREDTGELFF,TGTGCCAGCAGCTTTAATAGGCGGGAGGACACCGGGGAGCTGTTTTTT
TRBJ2-7,TRBD2,TRBV11-2,-,CASSSSSTSGSYEQYF,TGTGCCAGCAGCTCATCCAGTACTAGCGGCTCCTACGAGCAGTACTTC